These 14 T cell receptor beta chains share one sample of origin, sequenced in a study of human T cells and chemical hapten exposure. Time point here: healthy volunteer bleed at 2 weeks. Total RNA came from unfractionated whole blood. One entry per CDR3 protein, called by TCRdb with MiXCR from the RACE reads. The sample lists around 130,000 distinct CDR3 sequences, about 8.2% seen once, with 1.5% to 2% in the top ten. Sequencing input: whole blood. Receptor source: a male donor in good health. Some clones in this sample may be carry-over from other donors' samples.

This clonotype was detected many times. V gene TRBV6-5 combines with J gene TRBJ2-1, with D possibly matching TRBD2 (6 bases). Germline CDR1 reads MNHEY; CDR2 reads SVGAGI. V lost 6 bases and J 2 bases, leaving 14 bases between the germline ends. The CDR3 totals 15 residues. CDR3 sequence reads: CASSPAGSAYNEQFF. The CDR3 nucleotides are TGTGCCAGCAGCCCTGCGGGATCGGCCTACAATGAGCAGTTCTTC.

V and J are TRBV2 and TRBJ2-1; a weak D match, TRBD2 (5 bases). Trimming removed 7 bases at V and 8 bases at J, with 12 bases between. The germline V gene encodes CDR1 SNHLY and CDR2 FYNNEI. The CDR3 contains 12 residues. CDR3 protein: CASKAALDEQFF. The DNA for the CDR3 is TGTGCCAGCAAAGCGGCTCTGGATGAGCAGTTCTTC.

This clonotype has ten or more counts. V usage is TRBV18 and J usage is TRBJ1-5, with unresolved D. Germline loops: CDR1 KGHSH, CDR2 LQKENI. This CDR3 has 15 amino acids. Between the trimmed V and J ends, which lost 2 bases and 1 base, there was a span of 9 bases. This CDR3 is CASSPWAASNQPQHF. The CDR3 region has the DNA TGTGCCAGCTCACCATGGGCGGCCAGCAATCAGCCCCAGCATTTT.

The sample holds a few counts of this clonotype. The CDR3 loop is CASSLERGNTIYF. CDR3 nucleotide sequence: TGTGCCAGCAGCTTAGAAAGGGGAAACACCATATATTTT. The chain links TRBV7-9 to TRBJ1-3; D is uncertain. This CDR3 spans 13 amino acids. Looked up from germline, CDR1 is SEHNR and CDR2 is FQNEAQ (reference sequence). Trimming pared 1 base from V and 4 bases from J, leaving 5 bases between.

This clonotype was detected many times. The genes are TRBV6-1 and TRBJ2-1; 13 nucleotides align to TRBD2. V lost 6 bases to trimming and J lost 9 bases; unmatched junction nucleotides: 11. Per the germline V gene, CDR1 is MNHNS and CDR2 is SASEGT. This CDR3 has 16 amino acids. This CDR3 is CASREVRLAGGGEQFF. The CDR3 DNA is TGTGCCAGCAGGGAGGTTAGACTAGCGGGAGGTGGTGAGCAGTTCTTC.

This clonotype showed up many times. The chain carries TRBV9 and TRBJ1-1, with D possibly matching TRBD1 (6 bases). This CDR3 region has 15 residues. Between the trimmed V and J ends, which lost 3 bases and 1 base, there was a span of 13 bases. Germline V gene sequence: CDR1 SGDLS, CDR2 YYNGEE. DNA for the CDR3: TGTGCCAGCAGCGCCCAGTTGGGGGCGAACACTGAAGCTTTCTTT. Translation gives CASSAQLGANTEAFF.

There are many counts of this clonotype. J is TRBJ1-6 and V is TRBV10-3; 8 bases align to TRBD1. V dropped 6 bases and J dropped 10; count of bases not matched to a gene: 8. CDR1 and CDR2 from the germline V gene are ENHRY and SYGVKD. The CDR3 runs 14 residues. CDR3 coding DNA: TGTGCCATCAGATCGGACAGGGACGGGTCACCCCTCCACTTT. Its translation is CAIRSDRDGSPLHF.

Written as DNA, the CDR3 is TGTGCCAGCAGTCCGAAGTGGGGGCAGGAGCCCCAGCATTTT. It codes for CASSPKWGQEPQHF. This sequence joins TRBV5-5 and TRBJ1-5; perhaps TRBD1 as D (6 bases). In germline, CDR1 is SGHKS, CDR2 YYEKEE (reference sequence). The CDR3 is 14 amino acids. V was clipped by 5 bases and J by 8 bases, with 17 bases between them. Full variable domain (outside the CDR3, taken from reference TRBV5-5 and TRBJ1-5): DAGVTQSPTHLIKTRGQQVTLRCSPISGHKSVSWYQQVLGQGPQFIFQYYEKEERGRGNFPDRFSARQFPNYSSELNVNALLLGDSALYLCASSPKWGQEPQHFGDGTRLSIL.

This clonotype was detected ten times or more. The rearrangement links TRBV4-1 to TRBJ2-1; D gene ambiguous. The germline V and J ends were trimmed by 1 base and 8 bases, with 3 bases remaining between them. Per the germline V gene, CDR1 is MGHRA and CDR2 is YSYEKL. The CDR3 runs 11 residues. CDR3 sequence reads: CASSQGYEQFF. The CDR3 DNA follows: TGCGCCAGCAGCCAAGGGTATGAGCAGTTCTTC.

A few counts support this clonotype. The chain uses TRBV5-1 and TRBJ1-1; D remains unclear. The CDR3 is made up of 16 amino acids. V lost 1 base, J lost 0 bases, and 13 bases lay in between. Per germline, CDR1 SGHRS and CDR2 YFSETQ. CDR3 in DNA: TGCGCCAGCAGCTTGTTGCAGAACTCCATGAACACTGAAGCTTTCTTT. Encoded protein: CASSLLQNSMNTEAFF.

V and J are TRBV7-8 and TRBJ1-5, with a possible D match to TRBD1 (5 bases). The CDR3 has 14 residues. The germline V and J ends were trimmed by 2 bases and 5 bases, with 10 bases remaining between them. Germline CDR1 SGHVS, CDR2 FQNEAQ. Written as DNA, the CDR3 is TGTGCCAGCAGCTTACCAGGGCGGCATCAGCCCCAGCATTTT. The encoded protein is CASSLPGRHQPQHF.

This clonotype was counted at least ten times. This chain joins TRBV2 and TRBJ2-4; D remains unclear. This CDR3 is built from 13 residues. Trimming removed 6 bases at V and 1 base at J, with 7 bases between. Germline V lookup: CDR1 SNHLY, CDR2 FYNNEI. For the CDR3, the DNA is TGTGCCAGCAGGTTCCAGGCCAAAAACATTCAGTACTTC. It encodes CASRFQAKNIQYF.

This clonotype has a handful of counts. V usage is TRBV27 and J usage is TRBJ2-3; TRBD2 matches at 8 bases. The CDR3 extends over 17 amino acids. Germline V gene sequence: CDR1 MNHEY, CDR2 SMNVEV (reference sequence). V dropped 5 bases and J dropped 4; count of bases not matched to a gene: 14. DNA of the CDR3: TGTGCCAGCAGTGGTACGTTAGCGGGATCTATCCCAGATACGCAGTATTTT. Its translation: CASSGTLAGSIPDTQYF.

This chain connects TRBV27 to TRBJ2-7; D is ambiguous. The CDR3 length is 13 residues. Germline CDR1 and CDR2: MNHEY and SMNVEV (reference sequence). V was clipped by 3 bases and J by 5 bases, with 11 bases between them. CDR3: CASSFSLGNEQYF. CDR3 bases: TGTGCCAGCAGTTTTAGCCTAGGCAACGAGCAGTACTTC.